What follows are 13 T cell receptor beta chains derived from one specimen sequenced in a study of beta chain features in type 1 diabetes. cDNA synthesis used the whole RNA isolate, giving expressed TCRB sequences. TCRdb keeps only in-frame clones here, not all; method: immunoSEQ multiplex PCR. The sample yields roughly 150,000 clones, around 8% seen once. The sequencing input was central memory CD4+ T cells from blood. The receptors here all came from a young man in good health.

This clone was counted a few times. V usage is TRBV5-1 and J usage is TRBJ2-5; possible D gene TRBD1, 6 bases. V lost 2 bases and J 0 bases, leaving 20 bases between the germline ends. The CDR3 sequence is 18 residues long. The germline gives CDR1 SGHRS, CDR2 YFSETQ. The CDR3 sequence is CASSFFFKGERNQETQYF. The CDR3 DNA is TGCGCCAGCAGCTTCTTTTTTAAGGGGGAACGAAACCAAGAGACCCAGTACTTC.

In this sample, this clone turned up a few times. V gene TRBV7-8 combines with J gene TRBJ2-7, with TRBD2 matching over 8 bases. The CDR3 is made up of 15 amino acids. Germline V gene sequence: CDR1 SGHVS, CDR2 FQNEAQ. The junction had 7 bases not matched to a gene; V was cut back by 5 bases and J by 1 base. The CDR3: CASSQPRGGSYEQYF. The CDR3, as DNA: TGTGCCAGCAGCCAGCCTCGCGGGGGGTCCTACGAGCAGTACTTC.

This clone was recorded a few times. V usage is TRBV5-6 and J usage is TRBJ1-1; D not resolved. CDR1 is SGHDT and CDR2 is YYEEEE in the germline V gene. V was shortened by 2 bases and J by 0 bases, with 8 bases between the two germline ends. CDR3 length: 14 residues. The CDR3 loop is CASSLFYVNTEAFF. The CDR3 bases are TGTGCCAGCAGCTTATTTTATGTGAACACTGAAGCTTTCTTT.

The chain employs TRBV29-1 and TRBJ2-3; 8 positions agree with TRBD2. Trimming removed 4 bases from V and 2 bases from J; junction bases left unmatched: 5. The CDR3 is 14 amino acids. Germline V CDR1 and CDR2: SQVTM, ANQGSEA. This CDR3 is CSVGPAGDTDTQYF. CDR3 nucleotides: TGCAGCGTTGGTCCAGCGGGAGACACAGATACGCAGTATTTT.

This clone was counted many times. This chain links TRBV23-1 with TRBJ1-5; D gene uncertain. TRBV23-1 is known as an ORF, though its function is uncertain. Trimming removed 2 bases at V and 5 bases at J, with 7 bases between. The CDR3 has 13 residues. The CDR3 sequence is CASSQNLHQPQHF. The CDR3 DNA reads TGCGCCAGCAGTCAAAATCTCCATCAGCCCCAGCATTTT.

J is TRBJ2-7 and V is TRBV6-1; maybe TRBD1 (7 bases). CDR3 length: 12 amino acids. The ends were cut back, 6 bases at V and 7 bases at J, with 13 bases in the middle. Germline CDR1 is MNHNS and CDR2 is SASEGT. This CDR3 reads CASSPTGREQYF. The CDR3 nucleotides read TGTGCCAGCAGCCCGACAGGGAGGGAGCAGTACTTC.

The genes are TRBV19 and TRBJ1-2; TRBD1 is a possible D gene (5 bases). Germline V lookup: CDR1 LNHDA, CDR2 SQIVND (reference sequence). The CDR3 is 13 amino acids. The V gene lost 8 bases and the J gene lost 8 bases, with 18 bases spanning the gap. The DNA of the CDR3 is TGTGCCAGTGGCCCTGGGGGGACTCGGGGCTACACCTTC. The encoded protein is CASGPGGTRGYTF.

The sample holds many counts of this clone. The chain joins TRBV7-2 to TRBJ2-7; TRBD1 matches at 8 bases. The CDR3 is made up of 15 amino acids. J gave up 6 bases and V 1 base, and 8 bases lay outside the gene matches. Germline V gives CDR1 SGHTA, CDR2 FQGNSA. The CDR3 DNA follows: TGTGCCAGCAGCTTAGTTGGACAGGGATCGGTCGAGCAGTACTTC. Protein: CASSLVGQGSVEQYF.

This clone was picked up a small number of times. This rearrangement joins TRBV18 to TRBJ2-2, with D possibly matching TRBD1 (6 bases). Germline V gene data show CDR1 as KGHSH and CDR2 as LQKENI. Trimming took off 6 bases at V and 3 bases at J, with 17 bases between the two ends. The CDR3 consists of 16 residues. DNA of the CDR3: TGTGCCAGCTCCCTCAACAGGGTTTCGGACACCGGGGAGCTGTTTTTT. Amino acids: CASSLNRVSDTGELFF. The whole variable domain, remainder taken from reference TRBV18 and TRBJ2-2, is NAGVMQNPRHLVRRRGQEARLRCSPMKGHSHVYWYRQLPEEGLKFMVYLQKENIIDESGMPKERFSAEFPKEGPSILRIQQVVRGDSAAYFCASSLNRVSDTGELFFGEGSRLTVL.

V and J are TRBV28 and TRBJ1-2; 7 bases align to TRBD1. CDR1 is MDHEN and CDR2 is SYDVKM in the germline V gene. V lost 7 bases to trimming and J lost 0 bases; unmatched junction nucleotides: 14. There are 17 residues in the CDR3. CDR3 nucleotides: TGTGCCAGCACTATAGGGGGACAGAGAATTACTAACTATGGCTACACCTTC. Residues: CASTIGGQRITNYGYTF.

This sequence joins TRBV4-3 and TRBJ2-1; 9 bases are a match to TRBD2. CDR1 is LGHNA, CDR2 YSLEER, per germline. Unmatched junction bases numbered 6, after V lost 3 bases and J lost 0 bases. CDR3 length equals 17 residues. The CDR3 nucleotides are TGCGCCAGCAGCCACCAGACTAGCGGATACTCCTACAATGAGCAGTTCTTC. This sequence encodes CASSHQTSGYSYNEQFF.

This chain links TRBV19 with TRBJ2-5; a possible D gene is TRBD2 (6 bases). Germline V gives CDR1 LNHDA, CDR2 SQIVND (reference sequence). This CDR3 contains 13 residues. With 4 bases removed from V and 4 bases from J, the gap between germline ends came to 10 bases. CDR3 DNA sequence: TGTGCCAGTAGTACGGGACTTCGAGAGACCCAGTACTTC. Protein sequence: CASSTGLRETQYF.

This clone showed up just a few times. This rearrangement joins TRBV6-5 to TRBJ2-6; D is unresolved. Germline CDR1 and CDR2: MNHEY and SVGAGI. This CDR3 comprises 14 residues. The germline V and J ends were trimmed by 4 bases and 2 bases, with 6 bases remaining between them. CDR3 protein: CASSWATGANVLTF. CDR3 DNA: TGTGCCAGCAGTTGGGCTACTGGGGCCAACGTCCTGACTTTC.